These 32 T cell receptor beta chains share one sample of origin, sequenced in a study of blood T cell repertoires in COVID-19 (TCRdb year 2020). The library was produced with the immunoSEQ multiplex PCR assay. TCRdb took over this immuneACCESS table, retaining in-frame rearrangements with V and J assigned. Such tables are incomplete; in checked studies, under half of the missing clones stem from an unresolved V gene, and the remainder is unexplained. This sample holds some 300,000 clones; roughly 86% were observed only once. The ten largest clonotypes hold 1.3% of the sample. The sample was peripheral blood. Source of these receptors: a man aged 65-85 years with acute or convalescent COVID-19.

The rearrangement uses TRBV21-1 and TRBJ2-1; the table's D gene call, TRBD1, was not cross checked with the DNA. TRBV21-1 counts as a pseudogene. The CDR3 runs to 13 residues. As DNA, the CDR3 is TGTGCCAGCAGCAAAGGTCAGTTGAATGAGCAGTTCTTC. It yields the protein CASSKGQLNEQFF.

The chain recombines TRBV30 with TRBJ2-6; weak D call: TRBD1 (5 bases). From germline, CDR1 is GTSNPN and CDR2 SVGIG (reference sequence). V dropped 4 bases and J dropped 2 bases, with 18 bases sitting between them. The CDR3 spans 17 residues. The CDR3 region is CAWKRGRATPGANVLTF. The CDR3 DNA is TGTGCCTGGAAAAGGGGCAGGGCAACTCCTGGGGCCAACGTCCTGACTTTC. The complete variable domain, with remaining parts taken from reference TRBV30 and TRBJ2-6, reads SQTIHQWPATLVQPVGSPLSLECTVEGTSNPNLYWYRQAAGRGLQLLFYSVGIGQISSEVPQNLSASRPQDRQFILSSKKLLLSDSGFYLCAWKRGRATPGANVLTFGAGSRLTVL.

This clone was seen a few times. This chain joins TRBV3-1 (or the pseudogene TRBV3-2) and TRBJ2-3; tentative D call: TRBD2 (5 bases). This CDR3 comprises 13 residues. The germline V gene encodes CDR1 LGHDT and CDR2 YNNKEL (reference sequence). V was clipped by 1 base and J by 4 bases, with 6 bases between them. CDR3 in amino acids: CASSQVGADTQYF. The CDR3 coding sequence is TGTGCCAGCAGCCAAGTCGGGGCAGATACGCAGTATTTT.

The chain has TRBV30 and TRBJ1-6, with D uncertain. The germline V gene encodes CDR1 GTSNPN and CDR2 SVGIG (reference sequence). V was pared by 1 base and J by 0 bases, with 7 bases between. CDR3 length: 15 amino acids. CDR3 amino acids: CAWSDHSSYNSPLHF. The CDR3 bases are TGTGCCTGGAGTGACCACAGCTCCTATAATTCACCCCTCCACTTT.

This chain links TRBV10-3 with TRBJ2-7; the match to TRBD2 covers 7 bases. This CDR3 is built from 13 residues. The trim removed 8 bases at V and 4 bases at J, leaving 8 bases unmatched. Per germline, CDR1 ENHRY and CDR2 SYGVKD. The CDR3 is CAIGGGGLYEQYF. The CDR3 coding sequence is TGTGCCATCGGTGGCGGGGGACTTTACGAGCAGTACTTC.

The chain has TRBV28 and TRBJ2-1; D is possibly TRBD2 (6 bases). Trimming pared 6 bases from V and 7 bases from J, leaving 13 bases between. Germline CDR1 is MDHEN and CDR2 is SYDVKM. The CDR3 contains 13 residues. The CDR3 reads CASSPSVPNEQFF. CDR3 sequence (DNA): TGTGCCAGCAGCCCTAGCGTCCCTAATGAGCAGTTCTTC.

The chain recombines TRBV7-2 with TRBJ2-3; D gene uncertain. Per germline, CDR1 SGHTA and CDR2 FQGNSA. The CDR3 is made up of 14 amino acids. V lost 1 base and J 3 bases, leaving 8 bases between the germline ends. CDR3 DNA: TGTGCCAGCAGCTTAGTTTACTCTACAGATACGCAGTATTTT. The encoded protein is CASSLVYSTDTQYF.

The CDR3 is CASSSLASGGPGEQFF. DNA of the CDR3: TGTGCCAGCAGCTCCTTGGCCAGCGGGGGGCCAGGTGAGCAGTTCTTC. This rearrangement joins TRBV13 to TRBJ2-1; 9 bases agree with TRBD2. J gave up 9 bases and V 4 bases, and 13 bases lay outside the gene matches. CDR3 size: 16 residues. Germline CDR1 is PRHDT and CDR2 is FYEKMQ (reference sequence). Together with reference TRBV13 and TRBJ2-1, the CDR3 gives the full variable domain: AAGVIQSPRHLIKEKRETATLKCYPIPRHDTVYWYQQGPGQDPQFLISFYEKMQSDKGSIPDRFSAQQFSDYHSELNMSSLELGDSALYFCASSSLASGGPGEQFFGPGTRLTVL.

The rearrangement uses TRBV11-2 and TRBJ2-1; 9 bases match TRBD2. Trimming cost V 0 bases and J 6 bases; bases outside gene matches: 15. Germline V gives CDR1 SGHAT, CDR2 FQNNGV. The CDR3 length is 19 residues. The CDR3: CASSLDRGGGTSLLNEQFF. The CDR3, as DNA: TGTGCCAGCAGCTTAGATAGGGGAGGCGGGACTAGCTTACTCAATGAGCAGTTCTTC.

The gene calls are TRBV27 and TRBJ1-1, with a possible D match to TRBD1 (6 bases). Germline-derived CDR1 and CDR2 are MNHEY and SMNVEV (reference sequence). This CDR3 has 16 amino acids. Between the trimmed V and J ends, which lost 6 bases and 0 bases, there was a span of 17 bases. The CDR3 bases are TGTGCCAGCAGCCGACAGGCGGCGGCCCTGAACACTGAAGCTTTCTTT. Encoded protein: CASSRQAAALNTEAFF.

V and J are TRBV10-3 and TRBJ1-2; 8 bases agree with TRBD1. Germline V gives CDR1 ENHRY, CDR2 SYGVKD. The CDR3 has 15 amino acids. The V gene end was trimmed by 8 bases and the J gene end by 4 bases; junction bases not matched to a gene: 12. The CDR3 coding sequence is TGTGCCATCCCCCAGGGGGCCCAGGGTCGCTATGGCTACACCTTC. It codes for CAIPQGAQGRYGYTF.

This clone was observed once. Germline and junction disagree at one end, which may indicate a read error. The gene calls are TRBV5-1 and TRBJ2-7, with D possibly being TRBD2 (5 bases). This CDR3 region has 13 residues. Germline V gene lookup returns CDR1 SGHRS and CDR2 YFSETQ. The CDR3 loop reads CASSLDSPPQQYF. The CDR3 nucleotides read TGCGCCAGCAGTTTGGACTCGCCGCCACAGCAGTACTTC.

This rearrangement joins TRBV7-2 to TRBJ2-7, with D hard to call. V gave up 6 bases and J gave up 3 bases, with 12 bases separating them. This CDR3 spans 13 amino acids. Germline CDR1 is SGHTA and CDR2 is FQGNSA. CDR3 residues: CASRVGSLYEQYF. DNA for the CDR3: TGTGCCAGCAGAGTGGGCAGCCTCTACGAGCAGTACTTC.

The chain employs TRBV3-1 (or the pseudogene TRBV3-2) and TRBJ2-1; TRBD2 might be the D (5 bases). V was shortened by 2 bases and J by 5 bases, with 10 bases between the two germline ends. Germline CDR1 and CDR2: LGHDT and YNNKEL (reference sequence). The CDR3 consists of 14 residues. Here the CDR3 reads CASSQKGLHNEQFF. DNA of the CDR3: TGTGCCAGCAGCCAAAAAGGACTTCACAATGAGCAGTTCTTC.

The chain combines TRBV30 with TRBJ2-2; 7 bases map to TRBD2. Germline V gives CDR1 GTSNPN, CDR2 SVGIG (reference sequence). This CDR3 has 15 residues. J lost 1 base, V lost 5 bases, and 7 bases had no gene match. The CDR3 protein is CAWRGGSGNTGELFF. The CDR3, as DNA: TGTGCCTGGCGGGGCGGGAGTGGGAACACCGGGGAGCTGTTTTTT.

The gene calls are TRBV6-5 and TRBJ2-1; 9 positions match TRBD2. The trim removed 2 bases at V and 6 bases at J, leaving 8 bases unmatched. The CDR3 totals 16 residues. Germline CDR1 reads MNHEY; CDR2 reads SVGAGI. The CDR3 spells CASSYRRTSAFNEQFF. The DNA of the CDR3 is TGTGCCAGCAGTTACCGCCGGACTAGCGCTTTCAATGAGCAGTTCTTC.

The chain combines TRBV2 with TRBJ1-5; D is ambiguous. Deletions cut 3 bases from V and 3 bases from J, with 9 bases between. The CDR3 extends over 14 amino acids. CDR1 and CDR2 from the germline V gene are SNHLY and FYNNEI. CDR3 region: CASSDGGTNQPQHF. CDR3 bases: TGTGCCAGCAGTGACGGCGGAACCAATCAGCCCCAGCATTTT.

The V gene is TRBV9, the J gene TRBJ2-7; possibly TRBD1 for D (6 bases). The CDR3 consists of 15 residues. CDR1 is SGDLS and CDR2 is YYNGEE in the germline V gene. Trimming removed 0 bases at V and 4 bases at J, with 14 bases between. As DNA, the CDR3 is TGTGCCAGCAGCGTAGCTGGGGACACACAATACGAGCAGTACTTC. Translating it yields CASSVAGDTQYEQYF.

The chain joins TRBV9 to TRBJ1-5; possible D gene TRBD1, 6 bases. The germline V and J ends were trimmed by 4 bases and 1 base, with 9 bases remaining between them. The CDR3 spans 14 residues. Germline V CDR1 and CDR2: SGDLS, YYNGEE. CDR3 DNA: TGTGCCAGCAGCCTCGGACAGAGCAATCAGCCCCAGCATTTT. It codes for CASSLGQSNQPQHF.

On this clone itself: This sample includes further DNA sequences coding for the same CDR3. The CDR3 sequence is CASSSQGANEQYF. The CDR3 nucleotides read TGCGCCAGCAGCTCACAGGGAGCCAACGAGCAGTACTTC. The chain links TRBV5-1 to TRBJ2-7; tentatively, D is TRBD1 (6 bases). V was pared by 3 bases and J by 5 bases, with 12 bases between. CDR3 length equals 13 residues. Germline V CDR1 and CDR2: SGHRS, YFSETQ.

The gene calls are TRBV30 and TRBJ1-5, with D perhaps TRBD1 (5 bases). This CDR3 contains 15 residues. Germline V lookup: CDR1 GTSNPN, CDR2 SVGIG (reference sequence). V gave up 0 bases and J gave up 0 bases, with 9 bases separating them. The DNA for the CDR3 is TGTGCCTGGAGTGTAAGGGGACTTAGCAATCAGCCCCAGCATTTT. Translated, it gives CAWSVRGLSNQPQHF.

The V and J genes are TRBV7-2 and TRBJ2-4; TRBD1 matches at 7 bases. Germline V lookup: CDR1 SGHTA, CDR2 FQGNSA. The V gene end was trimmed by 4 bases and the J gene end by 3 bases; junction bases not matched to a gene: 3. The CDR3 covers 14 residues. As DNA, the CDR3 is TGTGCCAGCAGCTCACCAGGGGGCAAAAACATTCAGTACTTC. Protein product: CASSSPGGKNIQYF. The full variable domain, rest sourced from reference TRBV7-2 and TRBJ2-4, is GAGVSQSPSNKVTEKGKDVELRCDPISGHTALYWYRQSLGQGLEFLIYFQGNSAPDKSGLPSDRFSAERTGGSVSTLTIQRTQQEDSAVYLCASSSPGGKNIQYFGAGTRLSVL.

The J gene is TRBJ2-1, the V gene TRBV4-2; TRBD2 is a possible D gene (7 bases). Trimming removed 1 base from V and 3 bases from J, with 16 bases in between. The germline V gene has CDR1 LGHNA and CDR2 YNFKEQ. This CDR3 is 17 amino acids long. The CDR3 nucleotides are TGTGCCAGCAGCCAAGTTGCGGGGGCCGGTAACTACAATGAGCAGTTCTTC. Amino acid sequence: CASSQVAGAGNYNEQFF.

The J gene is TRBJ1-4, the V gene TRBV15; perhaps TRBD1 as D (6 bases). The CDR3 runs 15 residues. The germline gives CDR1 LNHNV, CDR2 YYDKDF (reference sequence). Trimming took off 5 bases at V and 7 bases at J, with 17 bases between the two ends. The CDR3 is CATSPTRGAGEKLFF. The CDR3 DNA reads as TGTGCCACCAGCCCTACCCGGGGGGCGGGTGAAAAACTGTTTTTT.

J is TRBJ2-1 and V is TRBV2; 7 bases line up with TRBD1. Germline CDR1 reads SNHLY; CDR2 reads FYNNEI. This CDR3 has 14 residues. V lost 4 bases to trimming and J lost 4 bases; unmatched junction nucleotides: 4. Written as DNA, the CDR3 is TGTGCCAGCAGTGTCCCACAGGGGTACAATGAGCAGTTCTTC. It translates to CASSVPQGYNEQFF.

The chain has TRBV28 and TRBJ1-3; a weak D match, TRBD1 (6 bases). Germline V gene sequence: CDR1 MDHEN, CDR2 SYDVKM. V was pared by 2 bases and J by 4 bases, with 9 bases between. The CDR3 is 14 residues long. The CDR3 is CASSLTGWGNTIYF. The CDR3 nucleotides are TGTGCCAGCAGTTTAACAGGGTGGGGAAACACCATATATTTT.

This clone was observed a handful of times. The chain employs TRBV6-4 and TRBJ1-1, with D perhaps matching TRBD1 (5 bases). CDR1 is MRHNA, CDR2 SNTAGT, per germline. The CDR3 runs 13 residues. Trimming shortened V by 8 bases and J by 1 base, and 11 bases separated the two germline ends. CDR3 in amino acids: CASRNQGNTEAFF. CDR3 sequence (DNA): TGTGCCAGCCGCAATCAGGGGAACACTGAAGCTTTCTTT.

The chain couples TRBV3-1 (or the pseudogene TRBV3-2) to TRBJ2-3; 9 bases are shared with TRBD2. The length of the CDR3 is 18 residues. V shed 4 bases, J shed 1 base, and the junction held 12 bases outside the gene matches. Germline-derived CDR1 and CDR2 are LGHDT and YNNKEL (reference sequence). CDR3 sequence: CASSPRRFSGGGTDTQYF. For the CDR3, the DNA is TGTGCCAGCAGCCCTCGCAGATTTAGCGGGGGAGGCACAGATACGCAGTATTTT.

The chain carries TRBV27 and TRBJ2-7; 8 bases are a match to TRBD2. With 6 bases clipped from V and 0 bases from J, the junction kept 7 bases outside the gene matches. The CDR3 has 15 amino acids. Germline CDR1 reads MNHEY; CDR2 reads SMNVEV (reference sequence). In DNA form, the CDR3 reads TGTGCCAGCAGGCATACTAGCGGCCGCTCCTACGAGCAGTACTTC. Residues: CASRHTSGRSYEQYF.

The chain joins TRBV27 to TRBJ2-5; D possibly corresponds to TRBD2 (6 bases). Trimming shortened V by 6 bases and J by 1 base, and 18 bases separated the two germline ends. Germline CDR1 reads MNHEY; CDR2 reads SMNVEV (reference sequence). This CDR3 has 16 residues. The CDR3 region is CASRSWGAGGQETQYF. CDR3 nucleotides: TGTGCCAGCAGAAGTTGGGGAGCGGGTGGCCAAGAGACCCAGTACTTC.

The CDR3 region has the DNA TGCGCCAGCAGCCAAGGGGGACAGGGGCGGGAAAAACTGTTTTTT. It encodes CASSQGGQGREKLFF. The chain has TRBV4-1 and TRBJ1-4; 10 bases align to TRBD1. Germline V lookup: CDR1 MGHRA, CDR2 YSYEKL. The CDR3 totals 15 residues. Trimming cost V 1 base and J 8 bases; bases outside gene matches: 4.

J is TRBJ2-5 and V is TRBV12-3 or TRBV12-4, with D unclear. The CDR3 loop spans 12 amino acids. The V end was cut by 2 bases, the J end by 5 bases, with 6 bases between. CDR3 coding DNA: TGTGCCAGCAGTTTAAAAGCTGAGACCCAGTACTTC. It yields the protein CASSLKAETQYF.